A single sample is the source of the 4 T cell receptor beta chains below, sequenced in a study of blood T cells in healthy people across ages. Then a second PCR, running about 6 to 12 cycles, was carried out with a sample-barcoded 5' primer and a J-beta primer mix. MiXCR, run by TCRdb on the 5' RACE reads, gives a single entry per CDR3 protein. Of 1 million or so distinct CDR3 sequences listed, 45% are singletons. Material for sequencing was blood. Receptor source: a woman aged 60-70 years in good health.

In DNA form, the CDR3 reads TGCGCCAGCAGCTCCGGTGGGGAAAACTACGAGCAGTACTTC. It encodes CASSSGGENYEQYF. This chain joins TRBV5-1 and TRBJ2-7; no clear D. CDR3 length: 14 residues. Trimming cost V 3 bases and J 3 bases, with 13 bases left between them. Germline lookup yields CDR1 SGHRS and CDR2 YFSETQ.

This rearrangement joins TRBV4-1 to TRBJ1-5; TRBD1 matches at 7 bases. CDR1 is MGHRA, CDR2 YSYEKL, per germline. With V trimmed by 2 bases and J by 6 bases, 10 bases remained unmatched. The CDR3 contains 16 residues. The CDR3 DNA reads as TGCGCCAGCAGCCAACAACAGGGGTTAGGGGGTCAGCCCCAGCATTTT. As protein: CASSQQQGLGGQPQHF.

The J gene is TRBJ2-5, the V gene TRBV7-9, with D perhaps TRBD2 (5 bases). Germline V gene lookup returns CDR1 SEHNR and CDR2 FQNEAQ (reference sequence). The V gene lost 5 bases and the J gene lost 5 bases, with 15 bases spanning the gap. This CDR3 has 14 amino acids. CDR3 coding DNA: TGTGCCAGCAGCCGGACTTTGGCGGGCGAGACCCAGTACTTC. Translation gives CASSRTLAGETQYF.

V usage is TRBV7-8 and J usage is TRBJ2-7; 8 bases match TRBD1. After removal of 1 base from V and 3 bases from J, the junction contained 11 bases not matched to a gene. From germline, CDR1 is SGHVS and CDR2 FQNEAQ. The CDR3 spans 17 residues. The CDR3 bases are TGTGCCAGCAGCTTAGTTACAGGACAGGGAAAAATCTACGAGCAGTACTTC. Its protein is CASSLVTGQGKIYEQYF.